Below are 19 T cell receptor beta chains sequenced from a single sample in a study of PD-1 blockade in classical Hodgkin lymphoma. Relapse was seen in all patients after autologous stem cell transplantation, and brentuximab vedotin exposure was variable. Here immunoSEQ multiplex PCR was the method, and the copy in TCRdb shows in-frame clones only, minus some. The sample contains 55,000 to 75,000 clones, 71% of which appear only once. The specimen comprised peripheral blood mononuclear cells (PBMCs), sampled before the second cycle of nivolumab. Receptors were obtained from a human donor with classical Hodgkin lymphoma.

The genes are TRBV19 and TRBJ2-3; D may be TRBD2 (6 bases). V lost 3 bases, J lost 2 bases, and 12 bases lay in between. Germline V lookup: CDR1 LNHDA, CDR2 SQIVND (reference sequence). The CDR3 loop spans 15 amino acids. The chain's CDR3 is CASSMMAGFTDTQYF. The DNA of the CDR3 is TGTGCCAGTAGTATGATGGCGGGATTCACAGATACGCAGTATTTT.

The chain links TRBV11-2 to TRBJ2-1; tentative D call: TRBD2 (7 bases). The CDR3 spans 16 residues. V was clipped by 4 bases and J by 2 bases, with 15 bases between them. The V gene's germline CDR1 is SGHAT and CDR2 FQNNGV. The CDR3 region is CASSSAGASPYNEQFF. The CDR3, as DNA: TGTGCCAGCAGCTCCGCGGGGGCTTCTCCCTACAATGAGCAGTTCTTC.

The rearrangement joins TRBV15 to TRBJ2-1; D perhaps matches TRBD2 (7 bases). The CDR3 runs to 15 residues. Germline V gene sequence: CDR1 LNHNV, CDR2 YYDKDF (reference sequence). The germline V and J ends were trimmed by 6 bases and 4 bases, with 16 bases remaining between them. CDR3 DNA sequence: TGTGCCACCAGGGTCCGGGGGGCAGAGTACAATGAGCAGTTCTTC. The encoded protein is CATRVRGAEYNEQFF.

V is TRBV7-3 and J is TRBJ1-5; 8 bases fit TRBD1. Losses at the gene ends were 1 base for V and 2 bases for J; bases not matched to a gene: 4. The CDR3 has 16 amino acids. Germline V CDR1 and CDR2: SGHTA, FQGTGA. CDR3 region: CASSLRTGGRNQPQHF. The CDR3 coding sequence is TGTGCCAGCAGCTTAAGAACAGGGGGTCGCAATCAGCCCCAGCATTTT. The full variable domain, rest sourced from reference TRBV7-3 and TRBJ1-5, is GAGVSQTPSNKVTEKGKYVELRCDPISGHTALYWYRQSLGQGPEFLIYFQGTGAADDSGLPNDRFFAVRPEGSVSTLKIQRTERGDSAVYLCASSLRTGGRNQPQHFGDGTRLSIL.

This chain uses TRBV15 with TRBJ1-5; 9 bases line up with TRBD1. Germline CDR1 LNHNV, CDR2 YYDKDF (reference sequence). CDR3 length equals 18 residues. V was clipped by 0 bases and J by 7 bases; unmatched bases: 13. The CDR3 sequence is CATSRDFDRGSSGQPQHF. The DNA of the CDR3 is TGTGCCACCAGCAGAGACTTCGACAGGGGGAGTTCGGGGCAGCCCCAGCATTTT. The variable domain in full, completed from reference TRBV15 and TRBJ1-5, reads DAMVIQNPRYQVTQFGKPVTLSCSQTLNHNVMYWYQQKSSQAPKLLFHYYDKDFNNEADTPDNFQSRRPNTSFCFLDIRSPGLGDTAMYLCATSRDFDRGSSGQPQHFGDGTRLSIL.

The chain combines TRBV11-2 with TRBJ1-1, with 9 bases matching TRBD1. V lost 5 bases and J lost 5; bases outside the gene matches: 6. Germline V lookup: CDR1 SGHAT, CDR2 FQNNGV. This CDR3 spans 14 amino acids. CDR3: CASSPTGGGTEAFF. The CDR3 bases are TGTGCCAGCAGCCCTACAGGGGGCGGTACTGAAGCTTTCTTT.

This clone was picked up many times. The chain uses TRBV30 and TRBJ1-1; tentatively, D is TRBD1 (6 bases). Germline-derived CDR1 and CDR2 are GTSNPN and SVGIG (reference sequence). This CDR3 spans 11 amino acids. V was cut by 5 bases and J by 7 bases, with 11 bases left in between. As DNA, the CDR3 is TGTGCCTGGGAGGACAGCTATGAAGCTTTCTTT. Translated: CAWEDSYEAFF.

V is TRBV11-3 and J is TRBJ2-7; D perhaps matches TRBD2 (6 bases). This CDR3 is 15 amino acids long. V gave up 2 bases and J gave up 4 bases, with 15 bases separating them. Looked up from germline, CDR1 is SGHNT and CDR2 is YENEEA. CDR3: CASSLPLGDFYEQYF. DNA of the CDR3: TGTGCCAGCAGCTTACCCCTAGGGGACTTTTACGAGCAGTACTTC. The full variable domain, completed using reference TRBV11-3 and TRBJ2-7, is EAGVVQSPRYKIIEKKQPVAFWCNPISGHNTLYWYLQNLGQGPELLIRYENEEAVDDSQLPKDRFSAERLKGVDSTLKIQPAELGDSAVYLCASSLPLGDFYEQYFGPGTRLTVT.

This rearrangement joins TRBV18 to TRBJ1-2; tentative D call: TRBD1 (5 bases). Germline CDR1 KGHSH, CDR2 LQKENI. The CDR3 contains 15 residues. V was pared by 3 bases and J by 6 bases, with 17 bases between. The CDR3 sequence: CASSPSVSREDGYTF. The CDR3 DNA follows: TGTGCCAGCTCACCCAGTGTAAGCAGGGAAGATGGCTACACCTTC.

The chain uses TRBV5-5 and TRBJ1-4; 10 nucleotides agree with TRBD1. The CDR3 runs to 16 residues. With V trimmed by 0 bases and J by 5 bases, 4 bases remained unmatched. Germline CDR1 reads SGHKS; CDR2 reads YYEKEE (reference sequence). This CDR3 is CASSLARTGGNEKLFF. As DNA, the CDR3 is TGTGCCAGCAGCTTGGCTAGGACAGGGGGGAATGAAAAACTGTTTTTT.

V usage is TRBV10-1 and J usage is TRBJ1-6, with 8 bases aligning to TRBD1. Germline trimming cut 0 bases from V and 5 bases from J; bases unmatched to any gene: 3. CDR1 and CDR2 from the germline V gene are WNHNN and SYGVQD (reference sequence). This CDR3 contains 16 residues. CDR3 DNA: TGCGCCAGCAGTGAGTCGAGGACAGGGAATAATTCACCCCTCCACTTT. This codes for CASSESRTGNNSPLHF.

This chain connects TRBV7-9 to TRBJ1-3; the match to TRBD1 covers 11 bases. J gave up 6 bases and V 5 bases, and 9 bases lay outside the gene matches. Germline assignment: CDR1 SEHNR and CDR2 FQNEAQ (reference sequence). The length of the CDR3 is 16 residues. In DNA, the CDR3 is TGTGCCAGCAGCGTCGGACAGGGGGCGTATCAAAACACCATATATTTT. Translated, it gives CASSVGQGAYQNTIYF.

The chain is built from TRBV9 and TRBJ1-6; no clear D. Germline V gives CDR1 SGDLS, CDR2 YYNGEE. The CDR3 sequence is 13 residues long. Trimming pared 0 bases from V and 11 bases from J, leaving 9 bases between. The CDR3 here is CASSVDGFPPLHF. In nucleotides, the CDR3 is TGTGCCAGCAGCGTAGATGGTTTTCCACCCCTCCACTTT.

V and J are TRBV6-5 and TRBJ1-6, with D maybe TRBD1 (5 bases). V lost 0 bases, J lost 7 bases, and 13 bases lay in between. Germline lookup yields CDR1 MNHEY and CDR2 SVGAGI. CDR3 length equals 16 residues. The CDR3 reads CASSYSTAGLNSPLHF. CDR3 sequence (DNA): TGTGCCAGCAGTTACTCCACGGCAGGGCTGAATTCACCCCTCCACTTT.

The chain is built from TRBV11-2 and TRBJ2-5, with 10 bases identical to TRBD2. J lost 4 bases, V lost 5 bases, and 10 bases had no gene match. CDR3 length equals 16 residues. Germline assignment: CDR1 SGHAT and CDR2 FQNNGV. The CDR3 protein is CASSGGLAGVGETQYF. CDR3 in DNA: TGTGCCAGCAGCGGGGGCCTAGCGGGGGTAGGAGAGACCCAGTACTTC.

The CDR3 DNA sequence: TGTGCCAGCAGTGACCCGTCAGGCTCCTACGAGCAGTACTTC. This translates into CASSDPSGSYEQYF. J is TRBJ2-7 and V is TRBV2; no clear D gene. This CDR3 is built from 14 residues. Germline V gives CDR1 SNHLY, CDR2 FYNNEI. V lost 3 bases and J 0 bases, leaving 9 bases between the germline ends.

The chain employs TRBV7-9 and TRBJ2-3; D uncertain. The CDR3 loop spans 14 amino acids. Trimming stripped 10 bases from V and 1 base from J, with 15 bases between. Germline V gives CDR1 SEHNR, CDR2 FQNEAQ (reference sequence). CDR3 in DNA: TGTGCCACCCCTACGCAGGAAGGCACAGATACGCAGTATTTT. This codes for CATPTQEGTDTQYF.

This clone was recorded a few times. The chain combines TRBV11-3 with TRBJ1-1; D is undetermined. This CDR3 has 14 amino acids. Germline CDR1 SGHNT, CDR2 YENEEA. The V end lost 0 bases, the J end lost 2 bases, and 7 bases lay between the germline ends. This chain's CDR3 is CASSLEGTNTEAFF. In DNA, the CDR3 is TGTGCCAGCAGCTTAGAAGGAACCAACACTGAAGCTTTCTTT.

This rearrangement joins TRBV6-5 to TRBJ1-1; D is possibly TRBD1 (5 bases). Germline CDR1 reads MNHEY; CDR2 reads SVGAGI. The CDR3 is 15 amino acids. V lost 2 bases and J lost 3, with 13 bases in between. The CDR3 nucleotides read TGTGCCAGCAGTTACCCCCAGGGAATCGACACTGAAGCTTTCTTT. This translates into CASSYPQGIDTEAFF.